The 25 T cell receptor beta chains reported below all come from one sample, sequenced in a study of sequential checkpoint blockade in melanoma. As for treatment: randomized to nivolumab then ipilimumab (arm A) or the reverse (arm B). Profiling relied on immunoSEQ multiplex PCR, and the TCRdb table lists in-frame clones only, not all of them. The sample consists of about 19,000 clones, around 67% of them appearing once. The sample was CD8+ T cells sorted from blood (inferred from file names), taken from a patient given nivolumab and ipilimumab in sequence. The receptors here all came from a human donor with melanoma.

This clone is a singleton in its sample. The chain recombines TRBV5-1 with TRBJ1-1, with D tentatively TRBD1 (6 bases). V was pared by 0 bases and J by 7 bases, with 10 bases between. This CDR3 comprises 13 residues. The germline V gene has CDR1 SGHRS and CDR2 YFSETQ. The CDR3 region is CASSLVLRGEAFF. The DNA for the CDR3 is TGCGCCAGCAGCTTGGTTCTCAGGGGTGAAGCTTTCTTT.

Written as DNA, the CDR3 is TGTGCCAGCAGCGTAGGACTAGGAGGATACAATGAGCAGTTCTTC. As protein: CASSVGLGGYNEQFF. The chain has TRBV9 and TRBJ2-1, with D possibly being TRBD2 (6 bases). CDR1 and CDR2 from the germline V gene are SGDLS and YYNGEE. Trimming shortened V by 0 bases and J by 4 bases, and 11 bases separated the two germline ends. The length of the CDR3 is 15 residues. The complete variable domain, with remaining parts taken from reference TRBV9 and TRBJ2-1, reads DSGVTQTPKHLITATGQRVTLRCSPRSGDLSVYWYQQSLDQGLQFLIQYYNGEERAKGNILERFSAQQFPDLHSELNLSSLELGDSALYFCASSVGLGGYNEQFFGPGTRLTVL.

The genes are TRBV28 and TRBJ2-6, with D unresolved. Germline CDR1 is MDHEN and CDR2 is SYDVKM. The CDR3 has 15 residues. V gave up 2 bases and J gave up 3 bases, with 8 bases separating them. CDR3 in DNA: TGTGCCAGCAGTTTAGGCCAGGTTGGGGCCAACGTCCTGACTTTC. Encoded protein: CASSLGQVGANVLTF.

CDR3 nucleotide sequence: TGTGCCAGCAGTTACTCGAGTAACTACGAGCAGTACTTC. Translating it yields CASSYSSNYEQYF. The V and J genes are TRBV6-6 and TRBJ2-7; the D is unclear. V was pared by 0 bases and J by 3 bases, with 6 bases between. The CDR3 sequence is 13 residues long. Per the germline V gene, CDR1 is MNHNY and CDR2 is SVGAGI (reference sequence).

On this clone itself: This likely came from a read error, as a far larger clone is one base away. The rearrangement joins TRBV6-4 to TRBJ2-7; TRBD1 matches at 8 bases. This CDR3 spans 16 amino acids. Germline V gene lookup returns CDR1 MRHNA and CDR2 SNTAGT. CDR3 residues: CASSYSGTGLSYGQYF. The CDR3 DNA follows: TGTGCCAGCAGTTACTCAGGGACAGGTTTATCCTACGGGCAGTACTTC.

The CDR3: CASSEGLSTDTQYF. The CDR3 bases are TGTGCCAGCAGTGAGGGACTGAGCACAGATACGCAGTATTTT. This rearrangement joins TRBV6-4 to TRBJ2-3, with TRBD2 as a possible D gene (6 bases). Germline-derived CDR1 and CDR2 are MRHNA and SNTAGT. Between the trimmed V and J ends, which lost 3 bases and 0 bases, there was a span of 7 bases. CDR3 length: 14 residues.

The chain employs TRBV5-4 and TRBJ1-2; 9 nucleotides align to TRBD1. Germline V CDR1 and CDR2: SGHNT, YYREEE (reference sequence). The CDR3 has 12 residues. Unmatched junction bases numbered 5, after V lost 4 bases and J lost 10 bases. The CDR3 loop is CASSPGQGTYTF. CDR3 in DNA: TGTGCCAGCAGCCCCGGACAGGGGACCTACACCTTC.

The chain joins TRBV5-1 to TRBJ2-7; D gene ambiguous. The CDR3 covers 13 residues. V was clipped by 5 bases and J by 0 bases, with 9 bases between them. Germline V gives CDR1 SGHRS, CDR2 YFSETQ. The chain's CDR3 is CASRTSISYEQYF. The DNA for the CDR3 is TGCGCCAGCAGAACGAGCATCTCCTACGAGCAGTACTTC.

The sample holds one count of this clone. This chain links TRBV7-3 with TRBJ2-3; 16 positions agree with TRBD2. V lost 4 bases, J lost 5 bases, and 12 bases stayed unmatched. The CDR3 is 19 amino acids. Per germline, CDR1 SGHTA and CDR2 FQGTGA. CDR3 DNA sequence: TGTGCCAGCAGCTCTCTTCCGGGACTAGCGGGAGGGCCAGGAGATACGCAGTATTTT. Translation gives CASSSLPGLAGGPGDTQYF.

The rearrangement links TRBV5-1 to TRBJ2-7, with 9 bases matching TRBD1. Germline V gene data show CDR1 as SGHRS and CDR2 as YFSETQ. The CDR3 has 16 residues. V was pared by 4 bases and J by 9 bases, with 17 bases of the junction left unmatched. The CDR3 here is CASSPSLGQGMVGQYF. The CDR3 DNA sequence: TGCGCCAGCAGCCCTTCCCTGGGACAGGGTATGGTTGGGCAGTACTTC.

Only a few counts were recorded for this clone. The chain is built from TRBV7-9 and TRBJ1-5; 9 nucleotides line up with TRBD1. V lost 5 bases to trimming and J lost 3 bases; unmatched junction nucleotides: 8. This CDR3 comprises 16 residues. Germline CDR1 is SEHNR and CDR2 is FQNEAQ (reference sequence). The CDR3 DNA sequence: TGTGCCAGCAGCGCTGGCGGGACAGGGTACAATCAGCCCCAGCATTTT. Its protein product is CASSAGGTGYNQPQHF.

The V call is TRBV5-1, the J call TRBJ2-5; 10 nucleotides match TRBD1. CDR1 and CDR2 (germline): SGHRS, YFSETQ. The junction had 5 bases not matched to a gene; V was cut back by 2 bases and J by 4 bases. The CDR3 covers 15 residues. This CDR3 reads CASSFVRTGGETQYF. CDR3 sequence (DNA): TGCGCCAGCAGCTTCGTGCGGACAGGGGGAGAGACCCAGTACTTC.

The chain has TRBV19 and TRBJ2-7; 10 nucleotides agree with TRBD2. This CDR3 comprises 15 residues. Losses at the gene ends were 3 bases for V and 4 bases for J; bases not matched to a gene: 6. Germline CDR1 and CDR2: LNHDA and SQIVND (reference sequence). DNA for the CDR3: TGTGCCAGTAGTATTGTTCTAGCGGGAGCGTACGAGCAGTACTTC. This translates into CASSIVLAGAYEQYF.

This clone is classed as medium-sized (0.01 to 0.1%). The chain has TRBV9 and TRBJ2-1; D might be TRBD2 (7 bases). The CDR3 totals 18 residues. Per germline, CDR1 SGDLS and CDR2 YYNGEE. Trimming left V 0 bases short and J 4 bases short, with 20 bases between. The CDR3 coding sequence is TGTGCCAGCAGCGTAGCCCCCAGGCGGGGAGGGGGTTACAATGAGCAGTTCTTC. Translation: CASSVAPRRGGGYNEQFF.

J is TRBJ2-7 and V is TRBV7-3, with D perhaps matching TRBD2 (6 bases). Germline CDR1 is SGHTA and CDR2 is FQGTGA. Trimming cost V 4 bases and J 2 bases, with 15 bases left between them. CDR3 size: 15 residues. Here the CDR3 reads CASSSGTGGTYEQYF. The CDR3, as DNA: TGTGCCAGCAGCTCCGGGACTGGGGGTACCTACGAGCAGTACTTC.

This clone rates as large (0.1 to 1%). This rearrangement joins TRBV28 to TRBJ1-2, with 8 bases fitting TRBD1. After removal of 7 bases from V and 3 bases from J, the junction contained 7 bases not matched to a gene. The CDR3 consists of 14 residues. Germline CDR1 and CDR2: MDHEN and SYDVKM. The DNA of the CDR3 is TGTGCCAGCATCGTCAGGGGGCTCGACTATGGCTACACCTTC. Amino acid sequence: CASIVRGLDYGYTF.

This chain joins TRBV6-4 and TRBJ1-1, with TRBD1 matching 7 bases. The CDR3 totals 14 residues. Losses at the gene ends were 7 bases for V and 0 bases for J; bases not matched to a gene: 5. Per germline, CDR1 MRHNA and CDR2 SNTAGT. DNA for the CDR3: TGTGCCAGCACCTCGGGACAGTTGAACACTGAAGCTTTCTTT. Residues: CASTSGQLNTEAFF.

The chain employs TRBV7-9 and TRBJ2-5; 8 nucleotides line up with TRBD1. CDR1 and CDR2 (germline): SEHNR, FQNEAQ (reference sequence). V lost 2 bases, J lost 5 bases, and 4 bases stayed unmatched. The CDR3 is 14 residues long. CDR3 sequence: CASSLQGARETQYF. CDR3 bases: TGTGCCAGCAGCTTACAGGGGGCTCGGGAGACCCAGTACTTC. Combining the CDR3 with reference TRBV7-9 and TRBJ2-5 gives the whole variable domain DTGVSQNPRHKITKRGQNVTFRCDPISEHNRLYWYRQTLGQGPEFLTYFQNEAQLEKSRLLSDRFSAERPKGSFSTLEIQRTEQGDSAMYLCASSLQGARETQYFGPGTRLLVL.

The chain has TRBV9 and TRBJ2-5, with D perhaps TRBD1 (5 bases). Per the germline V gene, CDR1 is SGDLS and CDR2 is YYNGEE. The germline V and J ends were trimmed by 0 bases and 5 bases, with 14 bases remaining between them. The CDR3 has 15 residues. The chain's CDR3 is CASSVGGAVVETQYF. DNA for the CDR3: TGTGCCAGCAGCGTAGGGGGCGCGGTCGTGGAGACCCAGTACTTC.

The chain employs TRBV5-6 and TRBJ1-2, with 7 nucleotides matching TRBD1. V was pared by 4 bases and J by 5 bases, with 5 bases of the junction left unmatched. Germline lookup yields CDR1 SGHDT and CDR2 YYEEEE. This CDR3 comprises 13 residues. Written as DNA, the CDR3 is TGTGCCAGCAGCAGGGGACAGTTATATGGCTACACCTTC. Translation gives CASSRGQLYGYTF.

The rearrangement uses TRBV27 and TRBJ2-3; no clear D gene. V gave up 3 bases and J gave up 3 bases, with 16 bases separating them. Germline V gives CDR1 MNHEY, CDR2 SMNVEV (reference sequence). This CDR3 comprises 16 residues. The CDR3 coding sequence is TGTGCCAGCAGTTTGGCCGAAGACACGAATACAGATACGCAGTATTTT. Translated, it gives CASSLAEDTNTDTQYF.

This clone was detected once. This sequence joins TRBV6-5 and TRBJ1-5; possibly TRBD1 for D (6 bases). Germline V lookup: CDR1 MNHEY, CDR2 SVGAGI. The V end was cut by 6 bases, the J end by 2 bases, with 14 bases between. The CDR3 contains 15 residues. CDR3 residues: CASRNTGIGNQPQHF. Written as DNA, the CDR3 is TGTGCCAGCAGAAACACAGGGATTGGCAATCAGCCCCAGCATTTT.

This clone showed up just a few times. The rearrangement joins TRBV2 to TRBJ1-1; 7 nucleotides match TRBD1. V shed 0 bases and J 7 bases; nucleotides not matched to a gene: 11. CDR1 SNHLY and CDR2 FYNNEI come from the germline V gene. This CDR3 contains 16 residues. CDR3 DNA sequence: TGTGCCAGCAGTGAAGCTATGGACAGGTCGGCTTTTGAAGCTTTCTTT. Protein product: CASSEAMDRSAFEAFF.

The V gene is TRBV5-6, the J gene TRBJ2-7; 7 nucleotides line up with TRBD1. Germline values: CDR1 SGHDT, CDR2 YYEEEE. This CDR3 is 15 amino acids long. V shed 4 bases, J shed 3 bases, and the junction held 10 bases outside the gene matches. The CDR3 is CASSPQGSRRYEQYF. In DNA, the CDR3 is TGTGCCAGCAGCCCACAGGGGTCTCGGCGCTACGAGCAGTACTTC.

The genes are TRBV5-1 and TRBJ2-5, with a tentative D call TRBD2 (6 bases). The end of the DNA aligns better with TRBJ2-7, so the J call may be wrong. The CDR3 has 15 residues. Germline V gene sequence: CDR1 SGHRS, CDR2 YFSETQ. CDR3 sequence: CASSLAGPGVYEQYF. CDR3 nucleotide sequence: TGCGCCAGCAGCTTGGCGGGGCCGGGGGTCTACGAGCAGTACTTC.